These 9 T cell receptor beta chains were sequenced from one sample in a study of cytotoxic CD8 clonotypes in ibrutinib-treated CLL (dated by TCRdb to the early 2020s). The label giving this sample's time point can be read as: about 11 months on ibrutinib. Libraries were prepared through the immunoSEQ multiplex PCR assay. The source is immuneACCESS, and TCRdb retained only in-frame sequences with V and J called. Part of the clones is not carried over; for the studies checked, unresolved V genes explain less than half of this, and the remainder is unexplained. Counted in this sample were 80,000 to 95,000 clones; 79% of them appeared once. The ten largest clonotypes hold 4.8% of the sample. The source material was PBMCs, sampled after 12 months of ibrutinib treatment. These receptors came from a human donor with chronic lymphocytic leukemia.

The gene calls are TRBV9 and TRBJ1-4; a weak D match, TRBD1 (5 bases). Germline assignment: CDR1 SGDLS and CDR2 YYNGEE. The CDR3 contains 15 residues. The V and J ends lost 4 bases and 8 bases respectively, with 18 bases between them. This chain's CDR3 is CASSPGRRADEKLFF. CDR3 nucleotides: TGTGCCAGCAGCCCCGGGCGCAGGGCCGACGAAAAACTGTTTTTT.

The chain has TRBV7-9 and TRBJ1-2, with no clear D. Germline-derived CDR1 and CDR2 are SEHNR and FQNEAQ (reference sequence). The length of the CDR3 is 13 residues. Trimming left V 5 bases short and J 3 bases short, with 10 bases between. The CDR3 region has the DNA TGTGCCAGCAGCACCCAAACGGACTATGGCTACACCTTC. This translates into CASSTQTDYGYTF.

The J gene is TRBJ2-5, the V gene TRBV6-6, with 7 bases that match TRBD1. Germline trimming cut 7 bases from V and 0 bases from J; bases unmatched to any gene: 2. This CDR3 is 13 amino acids long. Germline V gene lookup returns CDR1 MNHNY and CDR2 SVGAGI (reference sequence). The CDR3 reads CASIQGDQETQYF. Here the CDR3 DNA reads TGTGCCAGCATCCAGGGGGACCAAGAGACCCAGTACTTC.

The chain links TRBV28 to TRBJ1-1, with D unclear. V lost 6 bases, J lost 10 bases, and 18 bases lay in between. Germline V gene sequence: CDR1 MDHEN, CDR2 SYDVKM. This CDR3 comprises 13 residues. The chain's CDR3 is CASRAGAGVVAFF. The CDR3 nucleotides read TGTGCCAGCAGGGCCGGTGCGGGCGTCGTAGCTTTCTTT. Full variable domain (outside the CDR3, taken from reference TRBV28 and TRBJ1-1): DVKVTQSSRYLVKRTGEKVFLECVQDMDHENMFWYRQDPGLGLRLIYFSYDVKMKEKGDIPEGYSVSREKKERFSLILESASTNQTSMYLCASRAGAGVVAFFGQGTRLTVV.

The rearrangement joins TRBV6-5 to TRBJ1-2; D unclear. Germline CDR1 is MNHEY and CDR2 is SVGAGI. The CDR3 is made up of 12 amino acids. V lost 8 bases, J lost 3 bases, and 10 bases lay in between. The CDR3 reads CASSGWDYGYTF. The CDR3 DNA is TGTGCCAGCTCCGGTTGGGACTATGGCTACACCTTC.

This sequence joins TRBV5-6 and TRBJ1-3, with D uncertain. The CDR3 consists of 14 residues. V gave up 4 bases and J gave up 8 bases, with 16 bases separating them. Germline assignment: CDR1 SGHDT and CDR2 YYEEEE. CDR3 sequence reads: CASSPLSVSDTIYF. Written as DNA, the CDR3 is TGTGCCAGCAGCCCGCTGTCCGTTTCGGACACCATATATTTT.

The rearrangement joins TRBV5-4 to TRBJ2-5, with 12 bases matching TRBD2. V trimming: 4 bases; J trimming: 6 bases; junction bases outside the gene matches: 10. Per the germline V gene, CDR1 is SGHNT and CDR2 is YYREEE (reference sequence). The CDR3 is 16 residues long. CDR3 residues: CASSLKLAGGPQTQYF. The CDR3 region has the DNA TGTGCCAGCAGCCTCAAGCTAGCGGGGGGGCCCCAGACCCAGTACTTC. Supplemented by reference TRBV5-4 and TRBJ2-5, the full variable domain reads ETGVTQSPTHLIKTRGQQVTLRCSSQSGHNTVSWYQQALGQGPQFIFQYYREEENGRGNFPPRFSGLQFPNYSSELNVNALELDDSALYLCASSLKLAGGPQTQYFGPGTRLLVL.

This rearrangement joins TRBV7-7 to TRBJ2-5; 13 nucleotides match TRBD2. Germline V gene data show CDR1 as SSHAT and CDR2 as FNYEAQ (reference sequence). The trim removed 0 bases at V and 5 bases at J, leaving 6 bases unmatched. The length of the CDR3 is 17 residues. The DNA for the CDR3 is TGTGCCAGCAGCTTAGCCGGGACTAGCGGGGCGGGGGAGACCCAGTACTTC. Its translation is CASSLAGTSGAGETQYF.

This clone was counted once. The chain joins TRBV30 to TRBJ1-4; maybe TRBD1 (5 bases). V lost 0 bases and J lost 7, with 15 bases in between. In germline, CDR1 is GTSNPN, CDR2 SVGIG (reference sequence). The CDR3 covers 15 residues. The CDR3 loop is CAWSVGRDPSEKLFF. In nucleotides, the CDR3 is TGTGCCTGGAGTGTAGGGCGGGACCCCAGTGAAAAACTGTTTTTT.